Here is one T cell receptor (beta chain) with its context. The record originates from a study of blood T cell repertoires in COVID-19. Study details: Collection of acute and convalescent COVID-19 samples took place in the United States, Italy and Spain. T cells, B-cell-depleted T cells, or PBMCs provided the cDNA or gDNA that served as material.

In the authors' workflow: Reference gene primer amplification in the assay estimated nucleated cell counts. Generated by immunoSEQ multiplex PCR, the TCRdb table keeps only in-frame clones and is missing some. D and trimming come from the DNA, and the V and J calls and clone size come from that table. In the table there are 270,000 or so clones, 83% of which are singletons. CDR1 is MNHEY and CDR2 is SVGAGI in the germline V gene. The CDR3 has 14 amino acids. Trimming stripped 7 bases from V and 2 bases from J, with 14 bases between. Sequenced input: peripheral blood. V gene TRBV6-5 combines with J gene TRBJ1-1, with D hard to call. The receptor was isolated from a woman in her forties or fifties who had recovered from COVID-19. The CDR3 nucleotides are TGTGCCAGCAACCTACGAAAGCGAAACACTGAAGCTTTCTTT. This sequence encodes CASNLRKRNTEAFF.